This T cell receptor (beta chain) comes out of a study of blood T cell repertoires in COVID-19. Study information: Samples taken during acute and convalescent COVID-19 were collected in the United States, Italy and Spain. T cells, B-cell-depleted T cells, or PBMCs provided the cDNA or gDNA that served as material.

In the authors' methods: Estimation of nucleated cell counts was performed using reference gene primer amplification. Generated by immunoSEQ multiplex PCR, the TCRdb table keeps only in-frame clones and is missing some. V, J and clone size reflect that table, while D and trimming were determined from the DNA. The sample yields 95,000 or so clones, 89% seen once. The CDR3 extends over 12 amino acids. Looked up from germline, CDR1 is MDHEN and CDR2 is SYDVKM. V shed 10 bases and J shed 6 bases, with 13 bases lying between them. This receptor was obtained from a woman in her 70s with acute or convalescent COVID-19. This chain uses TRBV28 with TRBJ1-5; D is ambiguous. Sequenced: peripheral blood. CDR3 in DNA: TGTGCCATAAGCCGGGTTTTTCAGCCCCAGCATTTT. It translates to CAISRVFQPQHF.